Below, 32 T cell receptor beta chains from the same sample are listed, as sequenced in a study of shared clonotypes between healthy human individuals. Naive CD8 cells, CD45RO-negative and positively selected for CCR7, excluded terminally differentiated effector memory CD45RA+ cells. Clones were read by immunoSEQ multiplex PCR, and TCRdb kept only the in-frame ones, dropping some. The sample carries roughly 2,000,000 clones, roughly 95% recorded once. The source material was naive CD8+ T cells sorted from blood. These TCRs come from a man aged 18 to 29 in good health.

V usage is TRBV10-3 and J usage is TRBJ2-7, with a tentative D call TRBD1 (5 bases). CDR1 ENHRY and CDR2 SYGVKD come from the germline V gene. The CDR3 spans 14 residues. V shed 4 bases and J shed 1 base, with 11 bases lying between them. This chain's CDR3 is CAISGDDRSYEQYF. In DNA form, the CDR3 reads TGTGCCATCAGTGGGGATGACAGATCCTACGAGCAGTACTTC.

V is TRBV6-5 and J is TRBJ2-2, with 8 bases fitting TRBD1. The CDR3 is made up of 15 amino acids. The trim removed 5 bases at V and 1 base at J, leaving 3 bases unmatched. Germline loops: CDR1 MNHEY, CDR2 SVGAGI. The DNA of the CDR3 is TGTGCCAGCAGTGTCGGACAGGGGAACACCGGGGAGCTGTTTTTT. The encoded protein is CASSVGQGNTGELFF.

This clone was observed once. J is TRBJ2-1 and V is TRBV6-5; 12 nucleotides align to TRBD2. V gave up 8 bases and J gave up 6 bases; unmatched junction bases: 5. This CDR3 contains 14 residues. In germline, CDR1 is MNHEY, CDR2 SVGAGI. The CDR3 reads CASALAGGGNEQFF. The CDR3 DNA reads TGTGCCAGCGCCCTAGCGGGGGGGGGCAATGAGCAGTTCTTC.

The CDR3 loop reads CASSEGLAGGYQETQYF. The CDR3 nucleotides are TGTGCCAGCAGCGAAGGACTAGCGGGAGGATACCAAGAGACCCAGTACTTC. The chain carries TRBV5-4 and TRBJ2-5, with 14 positions matching TRBD2. V dropped 4 bases and J dropped 0; count of bases not matched to a gene: 5. The CDR3 covers 17 residues. Germline CDR1 and CDR2: SGHNT and YYREEE (reference sequence). The full variable domain, in which reference TRBV5-4 and TRBJ2-5 provide the parts outside the CDR3, is ETGVTQSPTHLIKTRGQQVTLRCSSQSGHNTVSWYQQALGQGPQFIFQYYREEENGRGNFPPRFSGLQFPNYSSELNVNALELDDSALYLCASSEGLAGGYQETQYFGPGTRLLVL.

The gene calls are TRBV27 and TRBJ2-3, with 11 bases lining up with TRBD2. The CDR3 totals 16 residues. The germline V gene has CDR1 MNHEY and CDR2 SMNVEV (reference sequence). J lost 4 bases, V lost 4 bases, and 7 bases had no gene match. The CDR3 DNA reads TGTGCCAGCAGTTCCCCCGTAGCGGGGGGGCCAGATACGCAGTATTTT. Translating gives CASSSPVAGGPDTQYF.

This chain links TRBV5-1 with TRBJ2-5, with 10 bases fitting TRBD2. J lost 2 bases, V lost 4 bases, and 14 bases had no gene match. The CDR3 loop spans 18 amino acids. The germline V gene encodes CDR1 SGHRS and CDR2 YFSETQ. CDR3 protein: CASSRYLTGLAVQETQYF. CDR3 in DNA: TGCGCCAGCAGCCGCTACCTAACCGGACTAGCGGTACAAGAGACCCAGTACTTC.

This rearrangement joins TRBV29-1 to TRBJ2-1; D unclear. The CDR3 is 13 amino acids. V was pared by 1 base and J by 3 bases, with 7 bases between. CDR1 SQVTM and CDR2 ANQGSEA come from the germline V gene. CDR3 sequence reads: CSVEVVDYNEQFF. CDR3 nucleotide sequence: TGCAGCGTTGAAGTGGTCGACTACAATGAGCAGTTCTTC.

The rearrangement links TRBV5-1 to TRBJ2-2, with D possibly TRBD2 on 7 matching bases. CDR1 and CDR2 from the germline V gene are SGHRS and YFSETQ. V shed 4 bases and J shed 7 bases, with 20 bases lying between them. This CDR3 is built from 16 residues. The CDR3 DNA follows: TGCGCCAGCAGCCGCCCAGGGGCGGGAGAGGTCGGGGAGCTGTTTTTT. This encodes CASSRPGAGEVGELFF.

The V and J genes are TRBV4-3 and TRBJ2-7; TRBD2 matches 14 bases. Germline trimming cut 0 bases from V and 4 bases from J; bases unmatched to any gene: 5. Per the germline V gene, CDR1 is LGHNA and CDR2 is YSLEER. The CDR3 is made up of 17 amino acids. Written as DNA, the CDR3 is TGCGCCAGCAGCCAAGAGGTGACTAGCGGGAGGGAGTACGAGCAGTACTTC. It is translated as CASSQEVTSGREYEQYF.

This clone appeared a few times. This CDR3 is also generated by other DNA sequences in the sample. The chain uses TRBV11-2 and TRBJ2-2; D is possibly TRBD1 or TRBD2 (5 bases each). V lost 1 base to trimming and J lost 3 bases, with 6 bases between them. The CDR3 sequence is 14 residues long. CDR1 and CDR2 (germline): SGHAT, FQNNGV. Here the CDR3 reads CASSLGGYTGELFF. CDR3 coding DNA: TGTGCCAGCAGCTTAGGGGGGTACACCGGGGAGCTGTTTTTT.

For this clone: This same CDR3 is encoded by further DNA sequences in the sample. V and J are TRBV9 and TRBJ1-6; 7 bases map to TRBD1. The CDR3 is 14 residues long. Germline V gives CDR1 SGDLS, CDR2 YYNGEE. Trimming cost V 3 bases and J 5 bases; bases outside gene matches: 2. The CDR3 region is CASSAGTDNSPLHF. Written as DNA, the CDR3 is TGTGCCAGCAGCGCCGGGACAGATAATTCACCCCTCCACTTT. The variable domain in full, completed from reference TRBV9 and TRBJ1-6, reads DSGVTQTPKHLITATGQRVTLRCSPRSGDLSVYWYQQSLDQGLQFLIQYYNGEERAKGNILERFSAQQFPDLHSELNLSSLELGDSALYFCASSAGTDNSPLHFGNGTRLTVT.

For this clone: Within the sample, other DNA sequences also encode this same CDR3. The CDR3 DNA reads TGCGCCAGCAGCTTGGACAGCGCCTACGAGCAGTACTTC. Translated: CASSLDSAYEQYF. The V and J genes are TRBV5-1 and TRBJ2-7; no definite D call. CDR3 size: 13 residues. Germline CDR1 SGHRS, CDR2 YFSETQ. V was clipped by 0 bases and J by 2 bases, with 6 bases between them.

A word on this clone: This sample includes further DNA sequences coding for the same CDR3. The gene calls are TRBV6-5 and TRBJ1-1, with D possibly matching TRBD1 (6 bases). The CDR3 runs to 12 residues. Germline values: CDR1 MNHEY, CDR2 SVGAGI. The V end lost 6 bases, the J end lost 3 bases, and 8 bases lay between the germline ends. The CDR3 sequence: CASSPGDTEAFF. The CDR3 nucleotides are TGTGCCAGCAGCCCAGGGGACACTGAAGCTTTCTTT.

CDR3 DNA: TGCGCCAGCAGCGCGGGGCTGAACACTGAAGCTTTCTTT. Translated, it gives CASSAGLNTEAFF. The chain has TRBV4-3 and TRBJ1-1; D possibly corresponds to TRBD1 (5 bases). The V gene's germline CDR1 is LGHNA and CDR2 YSLEER. This CDR3 region has 13 residues. The germline V and J ends were trimmed by 5 bases and 0 bases, with 7 bases remaining between them.

The chain couples TRBV2 to TRBJ2-7, with 10 bases matching TRBD1. This CDR3 region has 14 residues. V was pared by 7 bases and J by 4 bases, with 7 bases of the junction left unmatched. Germline V gene sequence: CDR1 SNHLY, CDR2 FYNNEI. The DNA of the CDR3 is TGTGCCAGCACTGGACAGGGGGACGCATACGAGCAGTACTTC. Its protein is CASTGQGDAYEQYF.

DNA of the CDR3: TGTGCCAGCAACCAGGACAGCGAAGCTTTCTTT. Translation: CASNQDSEAFF. The chain links TRBV7-9 to TRBJ1-1; D possibly corresponds to TRBD1 (6 bases). V was trimmed by 7 bases and J by 8 bases, leaving 11 bases between them. The CDR3 totals 11 residues. Germline-derived CDR1 and CDR2 are SEHNR and FQNEAQ (reference sequence).

V gene TRBV7-6 combines with J gene TRBJ2-2, with D maybe TRBD2 (6 bases). The V end was cut by 2 bases, the J end by 0 bases, with 10 bases between. CDR3 length: 16 residues. The germline V gene encodes CDR1 SGHVS and CDR2 FNYEAQ. CDR3 region: CASSLLRDSNTGELFF. The CDR3 nucleotides are TGTGCCAGCAGCTTACTCAGGGACTCGAACACCGGGGAGCTGTTTTTT.

The sample holds one count of this clone. J is TRBJ2-2 and V is TRBV29-1, with D tentatively TRBD1 (8 bases). The CDR3 has 14 residues. Between the trimmed V and J ends, which lost 7 bases and 7 bases, there was a span of 19 bases. CDR1 is SQVTM and CDR2 is ANQGSEA in the germline V gene. The DNA of the CDR3 is TGCAGCGCATTGGACAGGGAGGGGATCGGGGAGCTGTTTTTT. Its translation: CSALDREGIGELFF.

The rearrangement joins TRBV4-1 to TRBJ1-2; 7 bases fit TRBD1. The germline gives CDR1 MGHRA, CDR2 YSYEKL. The CDR3 covers 16 residues. Losses at the gene ends were 3 bases for V and 2 bases for J; bases not matched to a gene: 9. The CDR3 sequence: CASSQPVQGMNYGYTF. The CDR3 nucleotides read TGCGCCAGCAGCCAGCCCGTACAGGGGATGAACTATGGCTACACCTTC.

The gene calls are TRBV21-1 and TRBJ1-1; TRBD1 reflects the table's D call only, with no check against the DNA. TRBV21-1 is designated a pseudogene. CDR3 size: 17 residues. The CDR3 loop is CASSTPKPTGADTEAFF. The CDR3 DNA sequence: TGTGCCAGCAGCACACCAAAACCAACAGGGGCTGACACTGAAGCTTTCTTT.

This chain uses TRBV27 with TRBJ1-1; TRBD1 is a possible D gene (5 bases). The CDR3 spans 14 residues. The V end was cut by 5 bases, the J end by 3 bases, with 13 bases between. CDR1 MNHEY and CDR2 SMNVEV come from the germline V gene (reference sequence). CDR3 DNA: TGTGCCAGCAGTCGCCTACGGGGGGACACTGAAGCTTTCTTT. Translation gives CASSRLRGDTEAFF.

The J gene is TRBJ1-1, the V gene TRBV5-6; D possibly corresponds to TRBD1 (6 bases). V was shortened by 0 bases and J by 10 bases, with 16 bases between the two germline ends. This CDR3 has 14 residues. The V gene's germline CDR1 is SGHDT and CDR2 YYEEEE. The CDR3 region has the DNA TGTGCCAGCAGCTTGGCAACAGGGTCACTGGGAGCTTTCTTT. Protein product: CASSLATGSLGAFF.

The V and J genes are TRBV30 and TRBJ2-3, with TRBD2 matching over 7 bases. CDR3 length equals 14 residues. V lost 2 bases and J lost 4; bases outside the gene matches: 6. Per germline, CDR1 GTSNPN and CDR2 SVGIG (reference sequence). CDR3: CAWSILASPDTQYF. The CDR3 region has the DNA TGTGCCTGGAGTATACTAGCGTCCCCAGATACGCAGTATTTT.

The CDR3 loop is CASSHTGNTEAFF. DNA for the CDR3: TGCGCCAGCAGCCATACAGGGAACACTGAAGCTTTCTTT. This chain connects TRBV4-1 to TRBJ1-1; perhaps TRBD1 as D (5 bases). This CDR3 comprises 13 residues. Per germline, CDR1 MGHRA and CDR2 YSYEKL. V dropped 3 bases and J dropped 1 base, with 6 bases sitting between them.

This chain uses TRBV6-5 with TRBJ2-5; D remains unclear. The CDR3 covers 14 residues. CDR1 is MNHEY and CDR2 is SVGAGI in the germline V gene. The ends were cut back, 1 base at V and 5 bases at J, with 11 bases in the middle. CDR3 amino acids: CASSYLSPSETQYF. The CDR3, as DNA: TGTGCCAGCAGTTACTTATCCCCGTCGGAGACCCAGTACTTC.

CDR3 DNA: TGTGCCAGCAGCTTAGATCGAGGGACTAGCGGGTTCTTC. Translating gives CASSLDRGTSGFF. The chain joins TRBV11-2 to TRBJ2-1, with 11 bases identical to TRBD2. V trimming: 0 bases; J trimming: 15 bases; junction bases outside the gene matches: 4. Looked up from germline, CDR1 is SGHAT and CDR2 is FQNNGV. CDR3 length equals 13 residues.

This clone was found once. V is TRBV7-9 and J is TRBJ2-7, with 12 bases lining up with TRBD2. Unmatched junction bases numbered 3, after V lost 3 bases and J lost 3 bases. The CDR3 has 15 amino acids. Germline V gene lookup returns CDR1 SEHNR and CDR2 FQNEAQ (reference sequence). The CDR3, as DNA: TGTGCCAGCAGCTTCCCGACTAGCGGGGGCTACGAGCAGTACTTC. Its translation is CASSFPTSGGYEQYF.

This CDR3 is CASSLARGRVSYEQYF. CDR3 sequence (DNA): TGTGCCAGCAGCTTGGCTCGCGGGAGGGTATCCTACGAGCAGTACTTC. The gene calls are TRBV5-4 and TRBJ2-7; 9 bases map to TRBD2. The CDR3 totals 16 residues. With 0 bases clipped from V and 1 base from J, the junction kept 5 bases outside the gene matches. Germline V gene lookup returns CDR1 SGHNT and CDR2 YYREEE (reference sequence).

This clone came up once. In the same sample, other DNA sequences code for this CDR3. The rearrangement links TRBV6-5 to TRBJ1-4, with TRBD1 matching 8 bases. The CDR3 length is 14 residues. V lost 5 bases, J lost 1 base, and 0 bases stayed unmatched. CDR1 is MNHEY and CDR2 is SVGAGI in the germline V gene. The CDR3 DNA reads TGTGCCAGCAGTGGGACAGGAACTAATGAAAAACTGTTTTTT. Its translation is CASSGTGTNEKLFF.

This clone is a singleton in its sample. The rearrangement uses TRBV6-5 and TRBJ2-3; 7 bases align to TRBD2. This CDR3 has 14 residues. With 3 bases clipped from V and 3 bases from J, the junction kept 3 bases outside the gene matches. Germline lookup yields CDR1 MNHEY and CDR2 SVGAGI. The CDR3 DNA is TGTGCCAGCAGTTATGCGGGAGAGACAGATACGCAGTATTTT. This translates into CASSYAGETDTQYF.

This clone was seen once. This specimen includes other DNA sequences encoding the same CDR3. DNA of the CDR3: TGTGCCAGCAGCTTAGACGGGGACAACTATGGCTACACCTTC. Translated, it gives CASSLDGDNYGYTF. The rearrangement uses TRBV7-9 and TRBJ1-2; tentative D call: TRBD1 (5 bases). The CDR3 extends over 14 amino acids. Germline values: CDR1 SEHNR, CDR2 FQNEAQ (reference sequence). Trimming left V 1 base short and J 2 bases short, with 8 bases between.

This chain uses TRBV28 with TRBJ2-7, with D unclear. The CDR3 contains 14 residues. Trimming removed 2 bases at V and 2 bases at J, with 10 bases between. In germline, CDR1 is MDHEN, CDR2 SYDVKM. This chain's CDR3 is CASSLGEWAYEQYF. CDR3 in DNA: TGTGCCAGCAGTTTAGGAGAGTGGGCCTACGAGCAGTACTTC.